In this sample, the clone carrying this T cell receptor (beta chain) turned up a few times. Its antigen is as yet unknown. One entry per CDR3 protein, called by TCRdb with MiXCR from the reads. The sample lists about half a million distinct CDR3 sequences, under 55% seen once, with about 45% in the top ten. This sample stems from a study of T cell repertoires in cytomegalovirus infection. Trimming shortened V by 5 bases and J by 8 bases, and 12 bases separated the two germline ends. The CDR3 has 13 residues. Germline V gives CDR1 SGHTA, CDR2 FQGNSA. Source: cultured PBMCs, taken from culture after CMV antigen stimulation. The TCR comes from a human donor in good health (CMV status not recorded). Some clones in this sample may be carry-over from other donors' samples. The V and J genes are TRBV7-2 and TRBJ1-4; maybe TRBD1 (6 bases). The CDR3: CASSLNRVEKLFF. CDR3 nucleotides: TGTGCCAGCAGCCTCAACAGGGTGGAAAAACTGTTTTTT.